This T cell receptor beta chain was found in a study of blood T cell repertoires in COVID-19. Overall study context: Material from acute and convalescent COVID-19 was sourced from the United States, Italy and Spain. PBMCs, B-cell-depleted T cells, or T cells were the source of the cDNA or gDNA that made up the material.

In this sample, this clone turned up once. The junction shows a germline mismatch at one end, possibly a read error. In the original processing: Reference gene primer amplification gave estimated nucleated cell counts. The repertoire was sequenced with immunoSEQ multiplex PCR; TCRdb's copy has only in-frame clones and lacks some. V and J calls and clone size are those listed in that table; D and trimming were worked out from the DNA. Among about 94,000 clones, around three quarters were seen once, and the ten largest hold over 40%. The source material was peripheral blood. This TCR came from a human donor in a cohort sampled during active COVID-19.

The CDR3 reads CASSSLTHGQAHF. CDR3 DNA: TGTGCCAGCAGTTCGCTAACCCACGGACAGGCTCATTTT. The chain has TRBV28 and TRBJ1-3, with 7 bases that match TRBD1. Per germline, CDR1 MDHEN and CDR2 SYDVKM. This CDR3 contains 13 residues.